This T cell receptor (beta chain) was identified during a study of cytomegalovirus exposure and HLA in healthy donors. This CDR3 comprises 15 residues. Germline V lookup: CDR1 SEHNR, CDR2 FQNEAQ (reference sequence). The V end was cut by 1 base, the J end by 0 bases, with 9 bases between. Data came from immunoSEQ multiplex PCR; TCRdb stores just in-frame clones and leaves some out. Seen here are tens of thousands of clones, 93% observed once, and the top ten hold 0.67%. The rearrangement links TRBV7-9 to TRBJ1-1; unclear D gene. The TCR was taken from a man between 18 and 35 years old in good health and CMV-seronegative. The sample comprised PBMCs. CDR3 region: CASSLDPGMNTEAFF. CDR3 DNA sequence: TGTGCCAGCAGCTTAGACCCGGGAATGAACACTGAAGCTTTCTTT.